This T cell receptor (beta chain) was identified in a study of CD8+ T cells in alopecia areata. Study in general: The tofacitinib course ran for 6 to 18 months and was followed by 6 months off drug. The SALT score measured affected scalp surface percentage in treated patients.

Extracted RNA was reverse transcribed into cDNA, the sequencing template. Using immunoSEQ multiplex PCR, the repertoire was profiled, and TCRdb retains in-frame clones only, with some absent. Seen here are some 120,000 clones, around 63% observed once, and the top ten hold around 5.7%. The treatment denotes: oral pan-JAK inhibitor, 5-10 mg twice daily. This clone has a single count. Unmatched junction bases numbered 10, after V lost 8 bases and J lost 4 bases. The CDR3 covers 15 residues. Per the germline V gene, CDR1 is MGHDK and CDR2 is SYGVNS. The sequencing used CD4+ T cells sorted from blood, collected at week 4, from a patient treated with tofacitinib. The chain is built from TRBV25-1 and TRBJ1-4; 7 bases fit TRBD1. The receptor was isolated from a human donor with alopecia areata. The CDR3 reads CASRAGTVNNEKLFF. Here the CDR3 DNA reads TGTGCCAGCCGAGCCGGGACAGTGAATAATGAAAAACTGTTTTTT. The complete variable domain, with remaining parts taken from reference TRBV25-1 and TRBJ1-4, reads EADIYQTPRYLVIGTGKKITLECSQTMGHDKMYWYQQDPGMELHLIHYSYGVNSTEKGDLSSESTVSRIRTEHFPLTLESARPSHTSQYLCASRAGTVNNEKLFFGSGTQLSVL.